The rows below give T cell receptor beta chains drawn from one sample of a study of control samples from healthy donors and cancer patients. Clones were sequenced by immunoSEQ multiplex PCR, and TCRdb holds only the in-frame ones, with some missing. The sample carries roughly 100,000 clones, roughly 91% recorded once. Material for sequencing was PBMCs. The receptors were gathered from a man in his sixties with lung cancer. The CDR3 runs from the conserved cysteine through the conserved F or W. The D gene is left open where the match is weak. The size field is filled for only some rows; it gives once, few, many or a size class.

.,TRBV7-2,.,TRBJ2-7,TGTGCCAGCAGCCCCGGGGGATCTGCCTACGAGCAGTACTTC,CASSPGGSAYEQYF
.,TRBV7-9,.,TRBJ2-2,TGTGCCAGCAGCTTAGGACAGAGAACCGGGGAGCTGTTTTTT,CASSLGQRTGELFF
.,TRBV5-4,.,TRBJ2-5,TGTGCCAGCAGCTATCTTGAAGGGGAGACCCAGTACTTC,CASSYLEGETQYF
.,TRBV11-3,.,TRBJ1-2,TGTGCCAGCACCGGAGGCACAGATGACTATGGCTACACCTTC,CASTGGTDDYGYTF
.,TRBV30,.,TRBJ1-2,TGTGCCTGGAGTGTAAAAGGGGAAGGGCTTTATGGCTACACCTTC,CAWSVKGEGLYGYTF
TRBD1,TRBV5-1,.,TRBJ2-3,TGCGCCAGCAGCTTGGTGGCAGGGGGCGCGGGAGATACGCAGTATTTT,CASSLVAGGAGDTQYF
.,TRBV2,.,TRBJ1-2,TGTGCCAGCTCGGCAGGGGCTAACTATGGCTACACCTTC,CASSAGANYGYTF
.,TRBV6-2/TRBV6-3,.,TRBJ2-7,TGTGCCAGCAGTTACAGGGTAAGGTCCTACGAGCAGTACTTC,CASSYRVRSYEQYF
.,TRBV18,.,TRBJ1-5,TGTGCCAGCTCACCCCAGACAAAAGATCAGCCCCAGCATTTT,CASSPQTKDQPQHF
.,TRBV30,once,TRBJ1-6,TGTGCCTGGGGAGTGGAACCCCTCCACTTT,CAWGVEPLHF
TRBD1,TRBV6-5,.,TRBJ2-2,TGTGCCAGCACCCCCGGGACAGACATCGGGGAGCTGTTTTTT,CASTPGTDIGELFF
.,TRBV4-2,.,TRBJ2-3,TGTGCCAGCAGCCAAGATCCTCGGGGTACAGATACGCAGTATTTT,CASSQDPRGTDTQYF
.,TRBV5-6,.,TRBJ2-7,TGTGCCAGCAGCTTGAACACAGGGTGGTACGAGCAGTACTTC,CASSLNTGWYEQYF
.,TRBV30,.,TRBJ1-2,TGTGCCTGGAGTGTCTCTTCCTGGTTTGGCTACACCTTC,CAWSVSSWFGYTF
TRBD1,TRBV5-1,.,TRBJ1-2,TGCGCCAGCAGCTTCGGGACAGGGGGTAACTATGGCTACACCTTC,CASSFGTGGNYGYTF
.,TRBV18,.,TRBJ1-1,TGTGCCAGCTCACCCCTATCGGGGGGAGACACTGAAGCTTTCTTT,CASSPLSGGDTEAFF
TRBD1,TRBV6-6,many,TRBJ1-5,TGTGCCAGCGCTCCGGGACAGGGGGCATTGAATCAGCCCCAGCATTTT,CASAPGQGALNQPQHF
.,TRBV6-5,.,TRBJ2-1,TGTGCCAGCAGTTACTCAGGCAGCCTGGGGGAGCAGTTCTTC,CASSYSGSLGEQFF
.,TRBV5-4,.,TRBJ1-3,TGTGCCAGCAGCTCCGGTGGGATCTCTGGAAACACCATATATTTT,CASSSGGISGNTIYF
TRBD1,TRBV30,.,TRBJ1-4,TGTGCCTGGAGTGTCCCCCGGGACAGGGGACTATCATATGAAAAACTGTTTTTT,CAWSVPRDRGLSYEKLFF
.,TRBV7-9,.,TRBJ1-1,TGTGCCAGCACCCCCACACAATATTTGGAATCGGAGGCCGACACTGAAGCTTTCTTT,CASTPTQYLESEADTEAFF
.,TRBV7-9,.,TRBJ1-5,TGTGCCAGCAGCTTAGACGGGAATCAGCCCCAGCATTTT,CASSLDGNQPQHF
TRBD2,TRBV3-1/TRBV3-2,.,TRBJ2-4,TGTGCCAGCAGCCAAGTAACTAGCGGGGGGTCCACCCTAGCCAAAAACATTCAGTACTTC,CASSQVTSGGSTLAKNIQYF
.,TRBV3-1/TRBV3-2,once,TRBJ2-3,TGTGCCAGCAGCCAGGAGGGTCGACGAAGGGGGCCCACAGATACGCAGTATTTT,CASSQEGRRRGPTDTQYF
.,TRBV3-1/TRBV3-2,.,TRBJ1-5,TGTGCCGGCAGCCAGGGAGGCAGGAAGCATTTT,CAGSQGGRKHF
.,TRBV4-1,.,TRBJ2-2,TGCGCCAGCAGTCACACGGGGGCAGGGAAATCCGGGGAGCTGTTTTTT,CASSHTGAGKSGELFF
TRBD1,TRBV2,.,TRBJ1-4,TGTGCCAGCAGTGAACAGGGGGCAACTAATGAAAAACTGTTTTTT,CASSEQGATNEKLFF
TRBD1,TRBV5-5,.,TRBJ2-5,TGTGCCAGCAGCCATGGGGACAGGGGGAACCAAGAGACCCAGTACTTC,CASSHGDRGNQETQYF
.,TRBV5-1,many,TRBJ1-4,TGCGCCAGCTGTGCGGACCATAGAAATGAAAAACTGTTTTTT,CASCADHRNEKLFF
.,TRBV3-1/TRBV3-2,.,TRBJ2-5,TGTGCCAGCAGCCAAAGGTCACGCGGAGAGACCCAGTACTTC,CASSQRSRGETQYF
.,TRBV29-1,.,TRBJ2-3,TGCAGCGTTAGGAATGAGGGAGCAGATACGCAGTATTTT,CSVRNEGADTQYF
TRBD2,TRBV3-1/TRBV3-2,.,TRBJ2-7,TGTGCCAGCAGCCAAGAGGTCGGGGGGGCGCGGGAGCAGTACTTC,CASSQEVGGAREQYF
TRBD1,TRBV5-1,few,TRBJ2-1,TGCGCCAGCAGGAAGACAGGGGACAATGAGCAGTTCTTC,CASRKTGDNEQFF
.,TRBV7-9,.,TRBJ1-2,TGTGCCAGCAGCCCCCCGGCAGGCCACTATGGCTACACCTTC,CASSPPAGHYGYTF
.,TRBV9,.,TRBJ2-4,TGTGCCAGCAGCGTAGGAGAAAACAGGGACCTAAAAAACATTCAGTACTTC,CASSVGENRDLKNIQYF
TRBD1,TRBV5-4,.,TRBJ1-6,TGTGCCAGCAGCCAGTACGGACAGGGAATAAATAATTCACCCCTCCACTTT,CASSQYGQGINNSPLHF
.,TRBV21-1,.,TRBJ1-1,TGTGCCAGCAGCAGAGTTCTCAGAGACAGCGAAAACACTGAAGCTTTCTTT,CASSRVLRDSENTEAFF
.,TRBV7-9,.,TRBJ1-4,TGTGCCAGCAGCTTAACGGGGGGCGGTGAAAAACTGTTTTTT,CASSLTGGGEKLFF
.,TRBV10-1,.,TRBJ1-2,TGCGCCAGCAGTGATTTGCAACCCTATGGCTACACCTTC,CASSDLQPYGYTF
TRBD1,TRBV30,.,TRBJ1-6,TGTGCCTGGAGTTATGGGACAGGGAATTCACCCCTCCACTTT,CAWSYGTGNSPLHF
.,TRBV6-5,once,TRBJ1-1,TGTGCCAGCAGGGTCCTAAGCCAGGGAGCTTTCTTT,CASRVLSQGAFF
.,TRBV3-1/TRBV3-2,once,TRBJ1-5,TGTGCCAGCAGCCGGCAGAATAGCAATCAGCCCCAGCATTTT,CASSRQNSNQPQHF
TRBD2,TRBV4-1,.,TRBJ2-7,TGCGCCAGCAGCCAAGAGCGCGGGGGGCCCTCCTACGAGCAGTACTTC,CASSQERGGPSYEQYF
.,TRBV30,once,TRBJ2-2,TGTGCCTGGAGTGTCGGAGTGGTGGGCACCGGGGAGCTGTTTTTT,CAWSVGVVGTGELFF
TRBD1,TRBV6-1,.,TRBJ1-5,TGTGCCAGCAGGGGATCGACAGGGAAGGATCAGCCCCAGCATTTT,CASRGSTGKDQPQHF
.,TRBV15,.,TRBJ1-1,TGTGCCACCAGCAGAGATCCCCCGGGGCAGGGGACTGAAGCTTTCTTT,CATSRDPPGQGTEAFF
.,TRBV29-1,.,TRBJ1-1,TGCAGCGTACACAAGGGGAGGGTGAACACTGAAGCTTTCTTT,CSVHKGRVNTEAFF
.,TRBV6-5,.,TRBJ1-5,TGTGCCAGCAGGGTCGACAGCAATCAGCCCCAGCATTTT,CASRVDSNQPQHF
.,TRBV5-1,.,TRBJ1-1,TGCGCCAGCAGCTCGGGAGTCAACACTGAAGCTTTCTTT,CASSSGVNTEAFF
TRBD1,TRBV7-9,.,TRBJ2-3,TGTGCCAGCAGCCCACCCATGGGGACAGGGTATACAGATACGCAGTATTTT,CASSPPMGTGYTDTQYF
.,TRBV9,.,TRBJ2-2,TGTGCCAGCAGCGTAGAAACGGTTATCGGGACCGGGGAGCTGTTTTTT,CASSVETVIGTGELFF
.,TRBV14,.,TRBJ2-2,TGTGCCAGCAGCCGCGGGACATACGACACCGGGGAGCTGTTTTTT,CASSRGTYDTGELFF
.,TRBV5-6,.,TRBJ2-5,TGTGCCAGCAGCTTGAGCATATGGAACCAAGAGACCCAGTACTTC,CASSLSIWNQETQYF